This T cell receptor (beta chain) was observed in a study of blood T cell repertoires in COVID-19. At the level of the study: Sites in the United States, Italy and Spain provided acute and convalescent COVID-19 samples.

This clone showed up just once. The length of the CDR3 is 15 residues. The V end was cut by 7 bases, the J end by 4 bases, with 19 bases between. Germline V gene lookup returns CDR1 MDHEN and CDR2 SYDVKM. In the original processing: Amplification with reference gene primers provided the estimates of nucleated cell counts. Clones were sequenced by immunoSEQ multiplex PCR, and TCRdb holds only the in-frame ones, with some missing. From that table come the V and J calls and clone size; the DNA was used to work out D and trimming. The table has 190,000 or so clones, around nine tenths seen once; the top ten hold about 2.6%.

The sequenced sample was peripheral blood. This TCR was recovered from a man aged 35-49 years with active or convalescent COVID-19. This sequence joins TRBV28 and TRBJ1-2; D gene ambiguous. This CDR3 is CASTIPPPEIYGYTF. CDR3 coding DNA: TGTGCCAGCACCATCCCCCCCCCAGAAATCTATGGCTACACCTTC.